The 10 T cell receptor beta chains listed next were all sequenced from one sample in a study of blood T cells in healthy people across ages. Primers used in a second PCR of about 7 to 12 cycles were a sample-barcoded 5' primer and a J-beta primer mix. One entry per CDR3 protein results from TCRdb running MiXCR on the 5' RACE reads. The top ten hold roughly 3.7% of the sample, which has 1.4 million or so distinct CDR3 sequences, approximately 43% seen once. Sequencing was carried out using blood. The source is a woman aged 18-29 years in good health.

This clonotype showed up just a few times. V is TRBV7-2 and J is TRBJ2-3; no firm D call. Germline assignment: CDR1 SGHTA and CDR2 FQGNSA. CDR3 length equals 13 residues. Trimming stripped 8 bases from V and 2 bases from J, with 11 bases between. CDR3 amino acids: CASAGEHTDTQYF. DNA for the CDR3: TGTGCCAGCGCTGGAGAGCACACAGATACGCAGTATTTT.

The chain carries TRBV30 and TRBJ1-1; D gene ambiguous. The V gene lost 3 bases and the J gene lost 0 bases, with 8 bases spanning the gap. Germline V lookup: CDR1 GTSNPN, CDR2 SVGIG (reference sequence). The CDR3 runs 13 residues. The CDR3 loop reads CAWRPTLNTEAFF. For the CDR3, the DNA is TGTGCCTGGAGACCTACACTGAACACTGAAGCTTTCTTT.

The chain couples TRBV4-1 to TRBJ1-1; 9 bases align to TRBD1. Germline V gene data show CDR1 as MGHRA and CDR2 as YSYEKL. V lost 6 bases, J lost 4 bases, and 6 bases stayed unmatched. There are 14 residues in the CDR3. The CDR3 DNA reads as TGCGCCAGCAGTCTGGGGACAGGGACCACTGAAGCTTTCTTT. Translating it yields CASSLGTGTTEAFF.

V gene TRBV20-1 combines with J gene TRBJ1-1, with TRBD1 matching over 10 bases. Germline-derived CDR1 and CDR2 are DFQATT and SNEGSKA (reference sequence). The CDR3 has 15 residues. The ends lost 3 bases at V and 3 bases at J; junction bases unmatched: 7. The CDR3 reads CSARPSDRGYTEAFF. The CDR3 coding sequence is TGCAGTGCTAGGCCTTCGGACAGGGGGTACACTGAAGCTTTCTTT.

This clonotype has only a few counts. Here the CDR3 DNA reads TGTGCCAGCAGCCCACACCCGGGACAGGGACAGAACACTGAAGCTTTCTTT. Translated: CASSPHPGQGQNTEAFF. The chain links TRBV3-1 to TRBJ1-1, with 9 bases identical to TRBD1. The CDR3 consists of 17 residues. Germline V gene data show CDR1 as LGHDT and CDR2 as YNNKEL (reference sequence). J was trimmed by 1 base and V by 4 bases; bases with no gene match: 10.

The chain links TRBV5-5 to TRBJ2-3, with D possibly matching TRBD2 (6 bases). Deletions cut 5 bases from V and 6 bases from J, with 16 bases between. Germline V lookup: CDR1 SGHKS, CDR2 YYEKEE (reference sequence). The CDR3 sequence is 14 residues long. In nucleotides, the CDR3 is TGTGCCAGCAGAACTACGGGGGTGGCGGATACGCAGTATTTT. This codes for CASRTTGVADTQYF. The complete variable domain, with remaining parts taken from reference TRBV5-5 and TRBJ2-3, reads DAGVTQSPTHLIKTRGQQVTLRCSPISGHKSVSWYQQVLGQGPQFIFQYYEKEERGRGNFPDRFSARQFPNYSSELNVNALLLGDSALYLCASRTTGVADTQYFGPGTRLTVL.

This clonotype was seen many times. This sequence joins TRBV29-1 and TRBJ2-1; no clear D. This CDR3 has 11 amino acids. CDR1 SQVTM and CDR2 ANQGSEA come from the germline V gene. The V gene lost 2 bases and the J gene lost 8 bases, with 7 bases spanning the gap. The CDR3: CSVELPDEQFF. The CDR3 DNA sequence: TGCAGCGTTGAACTCCCAGATGAGCAGTTCTTC.

The chain couples TRBV7-8 to TRBJ2-5; D is perhaps TRBD1 (5 bases). This CDR3 has 15 residues. Germline values: CDR1 SGHVS, CDR2 FQNEAQ. The ends were cut back, 6 bases at V and 2 bases at J, with 16 bases in the middle. The CDR3 loop is CASRPRGRDQETQYF. CDR3 nucleotides: TGTGCCAGCAGACCTAGGGGCAGGGATCAAGAGACCCAGTACTTC.

The rearrangement joins TRBV29-1 to TRBJ1-1, with D unresolved. Trimming shortened V by 7 bases and J by 0 bases, and 15 bases separated the two germline ends. In germline, CDR1 is SQVTM, CDR2 ANQGSEA. The CDR3 has 14 amino acids. The CDR3 nucleotides read TGCAGCGCCACAGTAGGGTACATGAACACTGAAGCTTTCTTT. Translated, it gives CSATVGYMNTEAFF.

With regard to this clonotype: Since a much larger clone is just one base distant, this may be a read error. V and J are TRBV29-1 and TRBJ2-7; D tentatively fits TRBD1 or TRBD2 (5 bases each). CDR1 is SQVTM and CDR2 is ANQGSEA in the germline V gene. Deletions cut 4 bases from V and 2 bases from J, with 12 bases between. CDR3 size: 13 residues. CDR3 in DNA: TGCAGCGTTGGAGGGACCTACGCCTACGAGCAGTACTTC. Protein sequence: CSVGGTYAYEQYF.